These 28 T cell receptor beta chains share one sample of origin, sequenced in a study of T cells in Graves' hyperthyroidism and ophthalmopathy (dated by TCRdb to about 2019). Receptor libraries were prepared by multiplex PCR. The run used an Illumina HiSeq 2000. TCR beta CDR3 regions were amplified from RNA transcripts. The TCR CDR3 was subjected to a first round of RT-PCR using the HTBI primer set and the Qiagen OneStep RT-PCR kit. The raw public data were reprocessed by TCRdb itself: fastp quality trimming at Q25, MiXCR clonotype calling, in-frame beta chains only. Every entry covers one CDR3 protein and lists the most common genes and DNA from its rows. The table for this sample lists more than 300,000 distinct CDR3 sequences; about 18% of them were counted only once. The biggest ten clones account for around a third of the sample. Sequencing was done on a sample of blood. These receptors were collected from a woman under 40 with Graves' hyperthyroidism that later progressed to Graves' ophthalmopathy.

This clonotype has ten or more counts. The chain recombines TRBV9 with TRBJ2-7; 9 bases map to TRBD1. V trimming: 0 bases; J trimming: 5 bases; junction bases outside the gene matches: 9. CDR1 is SGDLS and CDR2 is YYNGEE in the germline V gene. This CDR3 is built from 16 residues. CDR3 sequence reads: CASSVAGTGRFDEQYF. The CDR3 DNA reads as TGTGCCAGCAGCGTAGCTGGGACAGGGCGTTTTGACGAGCAGTACTTC.

This clonotype was counted at least ten times. The chain uses TRBV29-1 and TRBJ2-3; D is perhaps TRBD2 (6 bases). The CDR3 is 15 residues long. Trimming stripped 8 bases from V and 0 bases from J, with 18 bases between. In germline, CDR1 is SQVTM, CDR2 ANQGSEA. CDR3 loop: CSSLHSGTSTDTQYF. The CDR3 coding sequence is TGCAGCAGTCTTCATAGCGGAACTAGCACAGATACGCAGTATTTT.

This clonotype was seen at least ten times. This chain links TRBV6-1 with TRBJ2-1; TRBD2 agrees at 15 bases. From germline, CDR1 is MNHNS and CDR2 SASEGT. This CDR3 spans 18 amino acids. The ends lost 5 bases at V and 5 bases at J; junction bases unmatched: 10. The CDR3 protein is CASSTRTSGRALNNEQFF. The CDR3 coding sequence is TGTGCCAGCAGTACGCGGACTAGCGGGAGGGCCTTAAACAATGAGCAGTTCTTC.

In its sample, this clonotype was seen many times. The genes are TRBV27 and TRBJ2-1; D unresolved. Trimming removed 3 bases at V and 4 bases at J, with 7 bases between. CDR3 length equals 13 residues. Germline CDR1 reads MNHEY; CDR2 reads SMNVEV (reference sequence). The CDR3 region is CASSFGQYNEQFF. DNA of the CDR3: TGTGCCAGCAGTTTCGGCCAGTACAATGAGCAGTTCTTC.

This clonotype was counted ten times or more. The chain recombines TRBV12-3 or TRBV12-4 with TRBJ2-5; perhaps TRBD1 as D (7 bases). There are 15 residues in the CDR3. V was trimmed by 9 bases and J by 4 bases, leaving 21 bases between them. CDR3 protein: CASTPRTGGLETQYF. The CDR3 bases are TGTGCCAGTACCCCCCGGACAGGAGGGTTAGAGACCCAGTACTTC.

This clonotype occurred a few times. The V and J genes are TRBV6-5 and TRBJ2-7; TRBD2 matches at 9 bases. This CDR3 has 15 residues. The germline gives CDR1 MNHEY, CDR2 SVGAGI. The J segment lost 2 bases and the V segment lost 0 bases, leaving 2 bases of the junction unmatched. The CDR3 region has the DNA TGTGCCAGCAGTTACTCCCTAGCGGGAACCTACGAGCAGTACTTC. It translates to CASSYSLAGTYEQYF.

This clonotype was counted only a few times. The chain carries TRBV20-1 and TRBJ2-3; 16 positions agree with TRBD2. V trimming: 8 bases; J trimming: 10 bases; junction bases outside the gene matches: 12. The CDR3 contains 15 residues. The germline gives CDR1 DFQATT, CDR2 SNEGSKA (reference sequence). This CDR3 reads CSSGSGTSGRGAQYF. CDR3 DNA: TGCAGTTCCGGATCCGGGACTAGCGGGAGGGGAGCGCAGTATTTT.

In its sample, this clonotype was seen many times. The gene calls are TRBV20-1 and TRBJ2-1, with a tentative D call TRBD1 (6 bases). The V and J ends lost 6 bases and 4 bases respectively, with 19 bases between them. The CDR3 has 15 amino acids. Germline V gene lookup returns CDR1 DFQATT and CDR2 SNEGSKA (reference sequence). The CDR3 protein is CSAGEGESTYNEQFF. CDR3 sequence (DNA): TGCAGTGCGGGCGAGGGGGAATCAACGTACAATGAGCAGTTCTTC.

A note on this clonotype: An end of the junction differs from the germline gene, which may be a read error. V is TRBV6-1 and J is TRBJ1-5, with no clear D. CDR1 and CDR2 (germline): MNHNS, SASEGT. This CDR3 contains 15 residues. The CDR3 nucleotides read TGTGCCAGCAGTGTTTCCCTATATAGCAATCAGCCCCAGCTTTTT. Translating it yields CASSVSLYSNQPQLF.

There are many counts of this clonotype. The chain uses TRBV6-1 and TRBJ2-7, with D maybe TRBD1 (6 bases). The CDR3 loop spans 16 amino acids. Germline V gene lookup returns CDR1 MNHNS and CDR2 SASEGT. The V and J ends lost 4 bases and 1 base respectively, with 17 bases between them. The CDR3, as DNA: TGTGCCAGCAGTGGAGGCTGGTTAGGACAGTCCTACGAGCAGTACTTC. Its protein is CASSGGWLGQSYEQYF.

The sample holds a few counts of this clonotype. This chain joins TRBV7-9 and TRBJ2-7; 8 nucleotides match TRBD1. V shed 5 bases and J 3 bases; nucleotides not matched to a gene: 6. Germline assignment: CDR1 SEHNR and CDR2 FQNEAQ (reference sequence). The CDR3 loop spans 14 amino acids. CDR3 loop: CASSLGQVFYEQYF. For the CDR3, the DNA is TGTGCCAGCAGCCTGGGACAGGTCTTCTACGAGCAGTACTTC.

Many counts were recorded for this clonotype. V is TRBV27 and J is TRBJ1-2; D is perhaps TRBD1 (6 bases). In germline, CDR1 is MNHEY, CDR2 SMNVEV (reference sequence). This CDR3 region has 15 residues. Trimming stripped 8 bases from V and 8 bases from J, with 24 bases between. CDR3 sequence reads: CASASLPVGAGGYTF. The CDR3 nucleotides are TGTGCCAGCGCGAGCCTTCCCGTGGGGGCGGGAGGCTACACCTTC.

This clonotype was seen more than once but under ten times. The J gene is TRBJ2-1, the V gene TRBV27; no firm D call. Germline CDR1 reads MNHEY; CDR2 reads SMNVEV (reference sequence). V lost 3 bases and J lost 0, with 9 bases in between. This CDR3 region has 15 residues. For the CDR3, the DNA is TGTGCCAGCAGTTTCAACCCCCCCTCCTACAATGAGCAGTTCTTC. Residues: CASSFNPPSYNEQFF.

In its sample, this clonotype was seen many times. The chain employs TRBV11-2 and TRBJ1-6; the match to TRBD1 covers 8 bases. Germline V CDR1 and CDR2: SGHAT, FQNNGV. The CDR3 covers 16 residues. J was trimmed by 9 bases and V by 2 bases; bases with no gene match: 9. Here the CDR3 DNA reads TGTGCCAGCAGCTTATTAGGACAGGGTGGTGGTTCACCCCTCCACTTT. Protein product: CASSLLGQGGGSPLHF.

The chain couples TRBV30 to TRBJ2-2; D not resolved. This CDR3 is 11 amino acids long. Trimming pared 2 bases from V and 4 bases from J, leaving 2 bases between. The germline V gene encodes CDR1 GTSNPN and CDR2 SVGIG (reference sequence). CDR3 amino acids: CAWSPTGELFF. Here the CDR3 DNA reads TGTGCCTGGAGTCCCACCGGGGAGCTGTTTTTT.

This clonotype was recorded at least ten times. V is TRBV30 and J is TRBJ2-7, with 7 positions matching TRBD2. The CDR3 contains 15 residues. Trimming cost V 1 base and J 3 bases; bases outside gene matches: 9. The germline gives CDR1 GTSNPN, CDR2 SVGIG (reference sequence). CDR3 in DNA: TGTGCCTGGAGTGCCTACGCAGGGACTAACTACGAGCAGTACTTC. Translation: CAWSAYAGTNYEQYF.

This chain uses TRBV11-2 with TRBJ2-1, with D unresolved. With 4 bases removed from V and 2 bases from J, the gap between germline ends came to 15 bases. The germline CDR1 and CDR2 sequences are SGHAT and FQNNGV. The CDR3 length is 16 residues. The CDR3 DNA reads as TGTGCCAGCAGCTCCCGCCTAGGACCGGCCTACAATGAGCAGTTCTTC. Translated, it gives CASSSRLGPAYNEQFF.

This clonotype has at least ten counts. The gene calls are TRBV12-3 or TRBV12-4 and TRBJ2-5, with 7 nucleotides matching TRBD1. J lost 1 base, V lost 2 bases, and 4 bases had no gene match. The CDR3 length is 15 residues. This CDR3 is CASSLRDSSQETQYF. The DNA of the CDR3 is TGTGCCAGCAGTTTAAGGGACAGTTCCCAAGAGACCCAGTACTTC.

The J gene is TRBJ2-6, the V gene TRBV4-1; no clear D gene. The germline gives CDR1 MGHRA, CDR2 YSYEKL. Between the trimmed V and J ends, which lost 0 bases and 1 base, there was a span of 1 base. The CDR3 has 14 amino acids. This CDR3 reads CASSQESGANVLTF. As DNA, the CDR3 is TGCGCCAGCAGCCAAGAGTCTGGGGCCAACGTCCTGACTTTC.

The chain couples TRBV13 to TRBJ2-5; a possible D gene is TRBD2 (7 bases). With 5 bases removed from V and 5 bases from J, the gap between germline ends came to 12 bases. This CDR3 has 13 amino acids. The germline V gene has CDR1 PRHDT and CDR2 FYEKMQ (reference sequence). CDR3 sequence (DNA): TGTGCCAGCAGCCCCGAGGGGGGGGAGACCCAGTACTTC. Its translation: CASSPEGGETQYF.

The rearrangement links TRBV12-3 or TRBV12-4 to TRBJ2-7; D not resolved. The V gene lost 3 bases and the J gene lost 2 bases, with 17 bases spanning the gap. The CDR3 is made up of 16 amino acids. CDR3 DNA sequence: TGTGCCAGCAGTTTTCATTCCTGGTTAGGGCCCTACGAGCAGTACTTC. Its translation: CASSFHSWLGPYEQYF.

This clonotype has only a few counts. The chain couples TRBV20-1 to TRBJ2-3; no reliable D call. Trimming removed 2 bases from V and 2 bases from J, with 14 bases in between. The germline gives CDR1 DFQATT, CDR2 SNEGSKA (reference sequence). The CDR3 has 15 residues. CDR3 in amino acids: CSARPPGSNTDTQYF. CDR3 in DNA: TGCAGTGCTAGACCTCCCGGGTCCAACACAGATACGCAGTATTTT.

This clonotype was counted many times. V gene TRBV28 combines with J gene TRBJ1-5; no clear D gene. Per the germline V gene, CDR1 is MDHEN and CDR2 is SYDVKM. The V gene lost 5 bases and the J gene lost 5 bases, with 4 bases spanning the gap. The CDR3 has 11 amino acids. The DNA for the CDR3 is TGTGCCAGCAGTAGAGATCAGCCCCAGCATTTT. It yields the protein CASSRDQPQHF.

V is TRBV12-5 and J is TRBJ1-1; 8 positions match TRBD1. V shed 1 base and J 7 bases; nucleotides not matched to a gene: 5. The V gene's germline CDR1 is LGHNT and CDR2 FRNRAP. This CDR3 has 14 amino acids. For the CDR3, the DNA is TGTGCTAGTGGTTTGGACAGGGGGGCCGATGAAGCTTTCTTT. Its translation is CASGLDRGADEAFF.

This clonotype was seen many times. The V call is TRBV5-1, the J call TRBJ2-1; D is undetermined. This CDR3 has 12 residues. Germline lookup yields CDR1 SGHRS and CDR2 YFSETQ. The ends were cut back, 1 base at V and 8 bases at J, with 7 bases in the middle. The CDR3 DNA is TGCGCCAGCAGCTTGTCCAGAGATGAGCAGTTCTTC. Residues: CASSLSRDEQFF.

The chain carries TRBV14 and TRBJ2-5; D not certain. The CDR3 covers 12 residues. Germline CDR1 SGHDN, CDR2 FVKESK. V dropped 0 bases and J dropped 10 bases, with 9 bases sitting between them. The CDR3 sequence: CASSQEGGFQYF. In DNA form, the CDR3 reads TGTGCCAGCAGCCAAGAGGGCGGCTTCCAGTACTTC. The full variable domain, in which reference TRBV14 and TRBJ2-5 provide the parts outside the CDR3, is EAGVTQFPSHSVIEKGQTVTLRCDPISGHDNLYWYRRVMGKEIKFLLHFVKESKQDESGMPNNRFLAERTGGTYSTLKVQPAELEDSGVYFCASSQEGGFQYFGPGTRLLVL.

This clonotype appeared a few times. The rearrangement links TRBV4-2 to TRBJ1-2, with unresolved D. CDR1 is LGHNA and CDR2 is YNFKEQ in the germline V gene. The CDR3 is made up of 18 amino acids. V was cut by 4 bases and J by 4 bases, with 25 bases left in between. CDR3 sequence reads: CASSPTEGSFSDIYGYTF. CDR3 nucleotides: TGTGCCAGCAGCCCAACGGAAGGGTCATTTTCCGACATCTATGGCTACACCTTC.

This clonotype was seen more than once but under ten times. A junction end diverges from the germline sequence, so it may reflect a read error. The V and J genes are TRBV3-1 and TRBJ1-6; the D is unclear. Germline assignment: CDR1 LGHDT and CDR2 YNNKEL (reference sequence). CDR3 length: 13 amino acids. The CDR3 coding sequence is TGTGCCGGCAGCCAGGATTATAATTCACCCCTCCACTTT. Protein sequence: CAGSQDYNSPLHF. The full variable domain, in which reference TRBV3-1 and TRBJ1-6 provide the parts outside the CDR3, is DTAVSQTPKYLVTQMGNDKSIKCEQNLGHDTMYWYKQDSKKFLKIMFSYNNKELIINETVPNRFSPKSPDKAHLNLHINSLELGDSAVYFCAGSQDYNSPLHFGNGTRLTVT.